This paragraph covers one T cell receptor (beta chain) sequence. Its antigen remains unknown. One base away lies a much larger clone, so this may be a sequencing read error. The data were obtained in a study of T cells in Graves' hyperthyroidism and ophthalmopathy. The overall study: Peripheral blood was acquired at first diagnosis, ahead of any therapy whatsoever.

Study findings and constraints: For ophthalmopathy, model prediction preceded onset by a median roughly 6.5 months. Most thyroid clonotypes expanded above 0.001 appeared in blood too.

Amplification of TCR beta CDR3 regions was performed using RNA transcripts as template. When the TCR CDR3 underwent first-round RT-PCR, the HTBI primer set was used. TCRdb re-analysed the multiplex PCR reads in MiXCR, keeping a single row per CDR3 protein. The profile shows about 510,000 distinct CDR3 sequences, around 15% of them singletons. Thyroid ultrasound, orbital computed tomography, clinical symptoms, and serum thyroxine and TRAb underpinned diagnoses. Trimming pared 2 bases from V and 4 bases from J, leaving 17 bases between. The CDR3 is 16 residues long. Per the germline V gene, CDR1 is SNHLY and CDR2 is FYNNEI.

This receptor was taken from a woman aged 40 to 49 with Graves' hyperthyroidism. Sequencing input: blood. The chain links TRBV2 to TRBJ1-2; D call uncertain. CDR3 sequence (DNA): TGTGCCAGCAGTGAAATAGGCGAAGAAAAGGTCTATGGCTACACCTTC. Its translation is CASSEIGEEKVYGYTF.